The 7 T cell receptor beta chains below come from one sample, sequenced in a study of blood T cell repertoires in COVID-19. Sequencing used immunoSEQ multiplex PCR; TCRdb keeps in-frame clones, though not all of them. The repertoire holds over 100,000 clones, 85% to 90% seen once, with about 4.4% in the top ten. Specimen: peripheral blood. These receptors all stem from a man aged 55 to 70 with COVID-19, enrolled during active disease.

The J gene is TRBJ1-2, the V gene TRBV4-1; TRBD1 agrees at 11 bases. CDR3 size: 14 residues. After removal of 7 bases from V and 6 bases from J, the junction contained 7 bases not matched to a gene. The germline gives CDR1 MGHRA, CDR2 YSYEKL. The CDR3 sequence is CASIGGQGGNGYTF. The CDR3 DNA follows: TGCGCCAGCATCGGGGGACAGGGGGGAAATGGCTACACCTTC.

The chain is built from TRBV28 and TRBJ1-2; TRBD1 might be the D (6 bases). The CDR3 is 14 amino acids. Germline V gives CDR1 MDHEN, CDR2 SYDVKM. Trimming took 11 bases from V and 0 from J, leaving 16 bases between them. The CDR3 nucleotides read TGTGCCTGCAACAGGGACCTCTCTAACTATGGCTACACCTTC. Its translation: CACNRDLSNYGYTF.

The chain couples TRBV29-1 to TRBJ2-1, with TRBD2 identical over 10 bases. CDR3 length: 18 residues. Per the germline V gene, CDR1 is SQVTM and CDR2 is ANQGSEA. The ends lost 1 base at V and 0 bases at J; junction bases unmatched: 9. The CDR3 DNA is TGCAGCGTTGAAGGGCTAGCGGGGGTCCCCAGCTCCTACAATGAGCAGTTCTTC. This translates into CSVEGLAGVPSSYNEQFF.

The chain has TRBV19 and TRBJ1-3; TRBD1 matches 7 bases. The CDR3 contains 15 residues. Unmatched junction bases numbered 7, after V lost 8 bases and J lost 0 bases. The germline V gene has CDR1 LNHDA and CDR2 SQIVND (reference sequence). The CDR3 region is CASHAGTVSGNTIYF. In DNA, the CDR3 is TGTGCCAGTCACGCGGGGACAGTCTCTGGAAACACCATATATTTT.

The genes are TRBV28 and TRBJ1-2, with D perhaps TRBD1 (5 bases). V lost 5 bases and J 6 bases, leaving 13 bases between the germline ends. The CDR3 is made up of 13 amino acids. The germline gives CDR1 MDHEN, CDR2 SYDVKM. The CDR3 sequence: CASSGGGPDGYTF. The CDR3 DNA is TGTGCCAGCAGTGGGGGAGGGCCTGATGGCTACACCTTC.

CDR3 nucleotides: TGTGCCAGCAGTCCAACCGGGACAGCCGATTCACCCCTCCACTTT. Translation: CASSPTGTADSPLHF. This chain uses TRBV6-5 with TRBJ1-6; 7 bases map to TRBD1. CDR3 length equals 15 residues. Germline lookup yields CDR1 MNHEY and CDR2 SVGAGI. The J segment lost 8 bases and the V segment lost 5 bases, leaving 9 bases of the junction unmatched.

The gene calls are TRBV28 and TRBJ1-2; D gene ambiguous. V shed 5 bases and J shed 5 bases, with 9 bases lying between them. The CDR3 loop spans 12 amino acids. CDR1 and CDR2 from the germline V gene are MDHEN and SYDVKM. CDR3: CASSLPGYGYTF. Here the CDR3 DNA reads TGTGCCAGCAGTCTCCCGGGATATGGCTACACCTTC.